This T cell receptor (beta chain) was profiled in a study of Graves' ophthalmopathy and Graves' hyperthyroidism. Study conclusions and caveats: Most expanded clonotypes in thyroid above 0.001 frequency also showed up in blood. Cross-validated, the 13-signature model showed 87.88%/81.08% sensitivity/specificity, and 80%/75% in the test set.

Amplified material comprised TCR beta CDR3 regions derived from RNA transcripts. An initial RT-PCR round employing HTBI primers preceded a second-round multiplex PCR. One entry per CDR3 protein, called by TCRdb with MiXCR from the multiplex PCR reads. The sample lists around 1.1 million distinct CDR3 sequences; about two fifths were seen once. The germline gives CDR1 MGHDK, CDR2 SYGVNS. The V segment lost 5 bases and the J segment 7 bases; nucleotides outside the gene matches: 10. The CDR3 runs 14 residues. Excluded: other autoimmune disease, uncontrolled infection, pregnancy or lactation. Comment on this clonotype: Its cognate antigen is unknown.

This rearrangement joins TRBV25-1 to TRBJ2-7; TRBD1 aligns across 8 bases. The sample consisted of peripheral blood or thyroid tissue (not recorded which). The TCR was taken from an adult man with Graves' hyperthyroidism. This chain's CDR3 is CASSWTGPLGEQYF. DNA of the CDR3: TGTGCCAGCAGTTGGACAGGGCCCCTGGGTGAGCAGTACTTC.